The next 21 T cell receptor beta chains were all read from a single sample in a study of human T cells and chemical hapten exposure (dated by TCRdb to 2020 to 2022). This specimen's time point label, interpreted: patch test 1, 2 weeks after DPC sensitization. The treatment or condition label on this specimen signifies: therapeutic diphenylcyclopropenone sensitization with weekly scalp DPC. The method behind the library was RACE. For sequencing, a NextSeq 500 was employed. Clones were called with MiXCR by TCRdb after fastp trimmed the public reads at Q25, and only in-frame beta chains were retained. Rows are unified per CDR3 protein, each entry keeping the most common DNA and genes. The table for this sample lists some 340,000 distinct CDR3 sequences; approximately 6.3% of them were counted only once. The ten largest clones add up to roughly 8% of the sample. Sequencing was performed on whole blood, taken in connection with sensitization to the hapten diphenylcyclopropenone (DPC). The receptors originated from a woman in her late teens or twenties with alopecia areata. Some clones in this sample may be carry-over from other donors' samples.

This clonotype has a count of ten or more. CDR3 in DNA: TGCAGCGTGGTACAGGGTTCCAACACAGATACGCAGTATTTT. Translated, it gives CSVVQGSNTDTQYF. The J gene is TRBJ2-3, the V gene TRBV29-1, with a possible D match to TRBD1 (6 bases). This CDR3 region has 14 residues. V lost 6 bases, J lost 2 bases, and 15 bases lay in between. Germline V gives CDR1 SQVTM, CDR2 ANQGSEA.

The rearrangement links TRBV16 to TRBJ2-7; 7 bases agree with TRBD1. The germline gives CDR1 KGHSY, CDR2 FQNENV. CDR3 length: 16 residues. V shed 0 bases and J 2 bases; nucleotides not matched to a gene: 7. In nucleotides, the CDR3 is TGTGCCAGCAGCCAATCCATCCAGGGGGTTACCTACGAGCAGTACTTC. Translating gives CASSQSIQGVTYEQYF. Full variable domain (missing parts from reference TRBV16 and TRBJ2-7): GEEVAQTPKHLVRGEGQKAKLYCAPIKGHSYVFWYQQVLKNEFKFLISFQNENVFDETGMPKERFSAKCLPNSPCSLEIQATKLEDSAVYFCASSQSIQGVTYEQYFGPGTRLTVT.

J is TRBJ2-1 and V is TRBV12-3 or TRBV12-4; no firm D call. The CDR3 spans 10 residues. The V end was cut by 0 bases, the J end by 10 bases, with 1 base between. CDR3 sequence reads: CASSLAEQFF. In DNA, the CDR3 is TGTGCCAGCAGTTTAGCCGAGCAGTTCTTC.

Only a few counts were recorded for this clonotype. This chain links TRBV29-1 with TRBJ1-1, with 8 nucleotides matching TRBD1. This CDR3 comprises 14 residues. Germline V CDR1 and CDR2: SQVTM, ANQGSEA. V was clipped by 7 bases and J by 4 bases; unmatched bases: 11. The CDR3: CSAVVQGGGTEAFF. CDR3 nucleotides: TGCAGCGCCGTGGTACAGGGGGGAGGCACTGAAGCTTTCTTT.

The chain combines TRBV7-4 with TRBJ1-4; TRBD1 might be the D (5 bases). This CDR3 is 15 amino acids long. Trimming stripped 3 bases from V and 0 bases from J, with 8 bases between. CDR1 is SGHVT and CDR2 is SQSDAQ in the germline V gene. The CDR3 spells CASSFTGATNEKLFF. In nucleotides, the CDR3 is TGTGCCAGCAGCTTTACAGGAGCAACTAATGAAAAACTGTTTTTT. Complete variable domain (other parts from reference TRBV7-4 and TRBJ1-4): GAGVSQSPRYKVAKRGRDVALRCDSISGHVTLYWYRQTLGQGSEVLTYSQSDAQRDKSGRPSGRFSAERPERSVSTLKIQRTEQGDSAVYLCASSFTGATNEKLFFGSGTQLSVL.

This clonotype was detected ten times or more. The V call is TRBV7-9, the J call TRBJ2-1; D is uncertain. The CDR3 is 16 amino acids. The V end was cut by 4 bases, the J end by 0 bases, with 13 bases between. Germline CDR1 and CDR2: SEHNR and FQNEAQ (reference sequence). The CDR3, as DNA: TGTGCCAGCAGCTCCCGGAGCCCGAGCTCCTACAATGAGCAGTTCTTC. Translation: CASSSRSPSSYNEQFF.

This clonotype was detected ten times or more. The V gene is TRBV18, the J gene TRBJ2-7; D is uncertain. V lost 8 bases and J lost 1, with 9 bases in between. CDR3 size: 12 residues. Germline loops: CDR1 KGHSH, CDR2 LQKENI. The DNA for the CDR3 is TGTGCCAGCACAGAAGGATCCTACGAGCAGTACTTC. Translation gives CASTEGSYEQYF.

A few counts support this clonotype. This sequence joins TRBV27 and TRBJ1-2, with 8 positions matching TRBD1. The CDR3 sequence is 14 residues long. V shed 8 bases and J 4 bases; nucleotides not matched to a gene: 9. CDR1 is MNHEY and CDR2 is SMNVEV in the germline V gene (reference sequence). The CDR3 bases are TGTGCCAGCGGATTACAGGGGGAAAGCTATGGCTACACCTTC. It yields the protein CASGLQGESYGYTF.

This clonotype was seen a handful of times. The chain employs TRBV7-9 and TRBJ2-2; 10 bases are shared with TRBD2. Germline trimming cut 2 bases from V and 1 base from J; bases unmatched to any gene: 16. The CDR3 sequence is 21 residues long. The germline gives CDR1 SEHNR, CDR2 FQNEAQ (reference sequence). The CDR3 coding sequence is TGTGCCAGCAGCTTATCACGTCGTGGGCTAGCGGGGGCCCTGAACACCGGGGAGCTGTTTTTT. Translation gives CASSLSRRGLAGALNTGELFF.

This clonotype was observed at least ten times. Here the CDR3 reads CASSLGTGGTYGYTF. The CDR3 DNA is TGCGCCAGCAGCTTGGGAACAGGGGGCACCTATGGCTACACCTTC. The chain recombines TRBV5-1 with TRBJ1-2, with 9 bases lining up with TRBD1. The germline CDR1 and CDR2 sequences are SGHRS and YFSETQ. Trimming at V came to 0 bases and at J to 4 bases, leaving 4 bases not matched to a gene. The CDR3 consists of 15 residues.

The chain links TRBV12-3 or TRBV12-4 to TRBJ2-2; 7 bases align to TRBD2. V shed 6 bases and J 2 bases; nucleotides not matched to a gene: 12. CDR3 length equals 17 residues. The CDR3 bases are TGTGCCAGCAGCGAGCCGTTATTAGCGGGTAACACCGGGGAGCTGTTTTTT. It encodes CASSEPLLAGNTGELFF.

The chain uses TRBV3-1 and TRBJ2-5; a weak D match, TRBD2 (6 bases). Germline values: CDR1 LGHDT, CDR2 YNNKEL (reference sequence). CDR3 length: 13 amino acids. V lost 3 bases, J lost 6 bases, and 11 bases lay in between. CDR3 loop: CASSQEGLQTQYF. CDR3 bases: TGTGCCAGCAGCCAGGAGGGGCTGCAGACCCAGTACTTC.

This clonotype has ten or more counts. This sequence joins TRBV7-9 and TRBJ2-3; 8 bases match TRBD2. The CDR3 is 16 residues long. CDR1 and CDR2 (germline): SEHNR, FQNEAQ (reference sequence). Trimming took 3 bases from V and 2 from J; bases not matched to a gene: 7. The CDR3 spells CASSFTTSGSTDTQYF. The CDR3 DNA follows: TGTGCCAGCAGCTTCACTACTAGCGGTTCCACAGATACGCAGTATTTT.

In this sample, this clonotype turned up a few times. The chain employs TRBV7-2 and TRBJ1-5; D may be TRBD1 (6 bases). CDR3 length: 16 amino acids. Germline-derived CDR1 and CDR2 are SGHTA and FQGNSA. The V end lost 1 base, the J end lost 7 bases, and 17 bases lay between the germline ends. In DNA, the CDR3 is TGTGCCAGCAGCTTAGGCAGGGCTGGGGGCTGGCAGCCCCAGCATTTT. Translated: CASSLGRAGGWQPQHF.

The chain couples TRBV7-2 to TRBJ1-5; TRBD1 agrees at 7 bases. V lost 0 bases to trimming and J lost 7 bases; unmatched junction nucleotides: 3. The germline V gene encodes CDR1 SGHTA and CDR2 FQGNSA. The CDR3 is 14 residues long. CDR3 DNA: TGTGCCAGCAGCTTAGCATGGGACAGACAGCCCCAGCATTTT. Amino acids: CASSLAWDRQPQHF. Full variable domain (rest looked up from reference TRBV7-2 and TRBJ1-5): GAGVSQSPSNKVTEKGKDVELRCDPISGHTALYWYRQSLGQGLEFLIYFQGNSAPDKSGLPSDRFSAERTGGSVSTLTIQRTQQEDSAVYLCASSLAWDRQPQHFGDGTRLSIL.

The rearrangement uses TRBV18 and TRBJ1-1; D ambiguous. The CDR3 is 13 residues long. CDR1 and CDR2 from the germline V gene are KGHSH and LQKENI. V was shortened by 3 bases and J by 3 bases, with 8 bases between the two germline ends. CDR3 region: CASSPMDDTEAFF. In DNA form, the CDR3 reads TGTGCCAGCTCACCCATGGACGACACTGAAGCTTTCTTT.

This clonotype came up a few times. The rearrangement links TRBV6-5 to TRBJ1-4, with D perhaps matching TRBD1 (5 bases). Trimming shortened V by 0 bases and J by 6 bases, and 8 bases separated the two germline ends. The germline V gene has CDR1 MNHEY and CDR2 SVGAGI. The CDR3 consists of 14 residues. In DNA form, the CDR3 reads TGTGCCAGCAGTTACTCGGGGCGGTATGAAAAACTGTTTTTT. Its translation is CASSYSGRYEKLFF.

In this sample, this clonotype turned up many times. Relative to the germline gene, one junction end is altered; a read error may explain this. The rearrangement uses TRBV7-9 and TRBJ1-6; no clear D. Germline loops: CDR1 SEHNR, CDR2 FQNEAQ (reference sequence). The CDR3 totals 13 residues. The CDR3 loop is CASSFSSNSPLHF. For the CDR3, the DNA is TGTGCCAGCAGCTTTTCCTCTAATTCACCCCTCCACTTT.

This clonotype was seen at least ten times. The rearrangement joins TRBV5-1 to TRBJ1-6, with TRBD1 matching 7 bases. The ends lost 4 bases at V and 6 bases at J; junction bases unmatched: 7. Germline CDR1 reads SGHRS; CDR2 reads YFSETQ. The CDR3 extends over 15 amino acids. CDR3 protein: CASSVTGTVNSPLHF. CDR3 in DNA: TGCGCCAGCAGCGTTACCGGGACAGTTAATTCACCCCTCCACTTT.

This clonotype was detected a few times. The rearrangement links TRBV2 to TRBJ1-4, with D perhaps matching TRBD1 (5 bases). Germline lookup yields CDR1 SNHLY and CDR2 FYNNEI. CDR3 length: 15 residues. V gave up 7 bases and J gave up 12 bases, with 24 bases separating them. Here the CDR3 reads CASTRRVGASVELFF. The CDR3, as DNA: TGTGCCAGCACCCGAAGGGTAGGGGCGTCCGTGGAACTGTTTTTT.

This clonotype appeared many times. The chain joins TRBV10-3 to TRBJ2-3, with 10 positions matching TRBD1. In germline, CDR1 is ENHRY, CDR2 SYGVKD. The junction had 15 bases not matched to a gene; V was cut back by 10 bases and J by 11 bases. The CDR3 loop spans 14 amino acids. CDR3 nucleotides: TGTGCCACCACCGGGACAGGGGTCGGTGGGGTGCAGTATTTT. Its translation: CATTGTGVGGVQYF.